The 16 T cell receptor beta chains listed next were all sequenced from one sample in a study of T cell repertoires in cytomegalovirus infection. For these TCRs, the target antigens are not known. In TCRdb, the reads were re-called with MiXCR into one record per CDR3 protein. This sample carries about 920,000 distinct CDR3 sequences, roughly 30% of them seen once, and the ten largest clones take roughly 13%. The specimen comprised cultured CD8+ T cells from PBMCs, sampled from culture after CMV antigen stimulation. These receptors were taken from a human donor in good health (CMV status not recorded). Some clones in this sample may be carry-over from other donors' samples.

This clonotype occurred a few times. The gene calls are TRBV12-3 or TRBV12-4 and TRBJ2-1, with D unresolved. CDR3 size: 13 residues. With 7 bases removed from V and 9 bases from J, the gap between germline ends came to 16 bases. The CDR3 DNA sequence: TGTGCCAGCACCAATAGTGGTAACGGTGAGCAGTTCTTC. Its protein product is CASTNSGNGEQFF.

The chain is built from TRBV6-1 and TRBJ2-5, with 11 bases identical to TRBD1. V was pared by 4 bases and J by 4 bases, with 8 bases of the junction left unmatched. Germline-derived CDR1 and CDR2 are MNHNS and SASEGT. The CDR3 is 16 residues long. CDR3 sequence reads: CASSVYWTGGRETQYF. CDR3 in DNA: TGTGCCAGCAGTGTCTACTGGACAGGGGGCAGAGAGACCCAGTACTTC.

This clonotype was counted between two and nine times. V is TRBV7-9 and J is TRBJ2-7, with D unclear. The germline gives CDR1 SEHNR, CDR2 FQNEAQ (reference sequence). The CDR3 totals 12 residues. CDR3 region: CALSLAGNEQYF. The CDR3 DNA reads TGTGCTCTCAGCTTAGCAGGTAACGAGCAGTACTTC.

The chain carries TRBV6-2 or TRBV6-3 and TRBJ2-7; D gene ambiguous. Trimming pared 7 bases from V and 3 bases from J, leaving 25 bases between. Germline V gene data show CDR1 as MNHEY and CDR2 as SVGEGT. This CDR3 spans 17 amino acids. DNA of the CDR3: TGTGCCAGCAAAACACTCCGCCTCGGGCAGAAAGTCTACGAGCAGTACGTC. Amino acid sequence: CASKTLRLGQKVYEQYV.

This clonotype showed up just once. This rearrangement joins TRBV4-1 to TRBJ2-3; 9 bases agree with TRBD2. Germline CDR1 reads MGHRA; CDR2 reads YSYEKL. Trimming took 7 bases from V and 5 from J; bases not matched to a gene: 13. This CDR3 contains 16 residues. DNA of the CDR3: TGCGCCAGCACTACAAATACCGGACTAGCGCAAGATACGCAGTATTTT. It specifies CASTTNTGLAQDTQYF.

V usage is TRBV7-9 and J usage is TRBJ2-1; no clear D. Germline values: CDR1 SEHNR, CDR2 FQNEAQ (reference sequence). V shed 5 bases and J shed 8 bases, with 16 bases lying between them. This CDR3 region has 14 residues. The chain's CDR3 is CASSPPGQSDEQFF. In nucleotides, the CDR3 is TGTGCCAGCAGCCCCCCCGGCCAGTCCGATGAGCAGTTCTTC.

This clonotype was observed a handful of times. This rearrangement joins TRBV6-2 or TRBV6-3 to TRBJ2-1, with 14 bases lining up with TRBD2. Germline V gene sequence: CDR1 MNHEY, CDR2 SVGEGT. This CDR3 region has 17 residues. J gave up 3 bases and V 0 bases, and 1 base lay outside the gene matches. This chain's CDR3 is CASSYSTSGGDYNEQFF. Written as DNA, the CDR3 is TGTGCCAGCAGTTACTCGACTAGCGGGGGGGACTACAATGAGCAGTTCTTC.

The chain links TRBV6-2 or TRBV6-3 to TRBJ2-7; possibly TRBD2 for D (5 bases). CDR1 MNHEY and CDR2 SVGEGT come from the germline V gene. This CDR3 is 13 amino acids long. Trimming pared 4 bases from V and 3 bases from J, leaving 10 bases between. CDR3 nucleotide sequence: TGTGCCAGCAGTTCCGCCGGGGACTACGAGCAGTACTTC. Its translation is CASSSAGDYEQYF.

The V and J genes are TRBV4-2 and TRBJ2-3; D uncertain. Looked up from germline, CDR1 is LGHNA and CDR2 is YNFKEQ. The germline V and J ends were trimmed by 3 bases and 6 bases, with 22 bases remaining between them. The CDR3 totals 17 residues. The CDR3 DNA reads TGTGCCAGCAGCCATTCTCATATGGGCCCGGCAGAGGATACGCAGTATTTT. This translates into CASSHSHMGPAEDTQYF.

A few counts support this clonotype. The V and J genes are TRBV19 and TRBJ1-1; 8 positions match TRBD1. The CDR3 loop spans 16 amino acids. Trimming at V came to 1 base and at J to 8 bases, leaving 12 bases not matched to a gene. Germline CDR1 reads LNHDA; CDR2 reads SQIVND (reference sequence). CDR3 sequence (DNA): TGTGCCAGTAGTATAGGAAGGGGGACAGGAGGCGACGAAGCTTTCTTT. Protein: CASSIGRGTGGDEAFF.

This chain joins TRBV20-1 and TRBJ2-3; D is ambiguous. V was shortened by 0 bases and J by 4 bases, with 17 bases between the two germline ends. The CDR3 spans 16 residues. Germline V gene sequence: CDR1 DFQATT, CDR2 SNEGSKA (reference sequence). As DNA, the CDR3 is TGCAGTGCTAGAGATGAGCATAGGGCGTTGGCAGATACGCAGTATTTT. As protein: CSARDEHRALADTQYF.

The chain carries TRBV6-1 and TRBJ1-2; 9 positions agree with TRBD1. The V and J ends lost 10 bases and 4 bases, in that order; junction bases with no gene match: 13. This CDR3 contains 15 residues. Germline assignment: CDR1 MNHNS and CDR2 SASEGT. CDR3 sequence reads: CANTPPTGGSYGYTF. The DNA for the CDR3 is TGTGCCAACACACCTCCGACAGGGGGTAGCTATGGCTACACCTTC.

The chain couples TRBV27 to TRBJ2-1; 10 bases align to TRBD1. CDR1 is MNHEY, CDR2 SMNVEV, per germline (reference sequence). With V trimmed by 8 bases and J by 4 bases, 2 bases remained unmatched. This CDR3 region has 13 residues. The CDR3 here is CASGQGGYNEQFF. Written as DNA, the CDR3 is TGTGCCAGCGGACAGGGGGGGTACAATGAGCAGTTCTTC.

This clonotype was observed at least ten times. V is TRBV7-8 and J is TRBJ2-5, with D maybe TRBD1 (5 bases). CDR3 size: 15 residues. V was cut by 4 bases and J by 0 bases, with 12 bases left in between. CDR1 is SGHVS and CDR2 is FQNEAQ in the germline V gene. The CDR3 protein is CASSSTELYQETQYF. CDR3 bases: TGTGCCAGCAGCTCGACAGAGCTGTACCAAGAGACCCAGTACTTC.

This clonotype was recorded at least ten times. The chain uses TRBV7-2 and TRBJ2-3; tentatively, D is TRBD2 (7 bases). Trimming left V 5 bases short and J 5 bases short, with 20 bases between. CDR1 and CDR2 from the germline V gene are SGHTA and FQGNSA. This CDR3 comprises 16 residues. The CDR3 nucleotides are TGTGCCAGCAGCCCCTTGGGGGGGGGGCCGATAGATACGCAGTATTTT. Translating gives CASSPLGGGPIDTQYF.

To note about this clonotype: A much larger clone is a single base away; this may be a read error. DNA for the CDR3: TGTGCCAACAGCTTAGGGACCGGGACTAGCGGGACCTACGAGCAGTACTTC. It yields the protein CANSLGTGTSGTYEQYF. This sequence joins TRBV7-6 and TRBJ2-7; 13 bases line up with TRBD2. The CDR3 has 17 amino acids. The germline V gene encodes CDR1 SGHVS and CDR2 FNYEAQ.